One sample yielded the 21 T cell receptor beta chains listed below, sequenced in a study of blood T cell repertoires in COVID-19. Using immunoSEQ multiplex PCR, the repertoire was profiled, and TCRdb retains in-frame clones only, with some absent. The profile shows approximately 500,000 clones, 70% to 90% of them singletons. Sequencing was carried out using peripheral blood. The receptors were sampled from a human donor in a cohort sampled during active COVID-19.

This clone was counted a few times. The V call is TRBV27, the J call TRBJ1-1; tentative D call: TRBD1 (5 bases). Trimming shortened V by 5 bases and J by 0 bases, and 16 bases separated the two germline ends. The CDR3 is 16 residues long. Germline lookup yields CDR1 MNHEY and CDR2 SMNVEV (reference sequence). CDR3 nucleotide sequence: TGTGCCAGCAGTAGGACATGGAGCAATATGAACACTGAAGCTTTCTTT. Protein: CASSRTWSNMNTEAFF.

The genes are TRBV11-2 and TRBJ1-5; the match to TRBD1 covers 7 bases. CDR1 and CDR2 (germline): SGHAT, FQNNGV. V dropped 4 bases and J dropped 0; count of bases not matched to a gene: 3. This CDR3 contains 15 residues. The CDR3, as DNA: TGTGCCAGCAGCTCAGGGGGTTTTAGCAATCAGCCCCAGCATTTT. Protein product: CASSSGGFSNQPQHF.

This sequence joins TRBV5-1 and TRBJ2-1; possibly TRBD1 for D (5 bases). Trimming removed 0 bases from V and 12 bases from J, with 10 bases in between. CDR1 is SGHRS, CDR2 YFSETQ, per germline. CDR3 length: 12 amino acids. The CDR3 sequence: CASSLETRAQFF. The CDR3 DNA reads TGCGCCAGCAGCTTGGAGACCAGGGCGCAGTTCTTC.

The V call is TRBV19, the J call TRBJ1-4, with TRBD1 matching 8 bases. In germline, CDR1 is LNHDA, CDR2 SQIVND (reference sequence). Losses at the gene ends were 9 bases for V and 1 base for J; bases not matched to a gene: 7. The CDR3 is 15 residues long. In nucleotides, the CDR3 is TGTGCCAGCCGGACAGGGCTAAGAACTAATGAAAAACTGTTTTTT. Its translation is CASRTGLRTNEKLFF.

The V gene is TRBV6-5, the J gene TRBJ2-1; TRBD2 aligns across 8 bases. V lost 8 bases and J lost 8; bases outside the gene matches: 14. The CDR3 extends over 15 amino acids. The germline V gene encodes CDR1 MNHEY and CDR2 SVGAGI. The DNA for the CDR3 is TGTGCCAGCGAGGTAGCGGGACGTCCGGGATATGAGCAGTTCTTC. Protein product: CASEVAGRPGYEQFF.

The V gene is TRBV28, the J gene TRBJ2-1, with TRBD2 identical over 8 bases. The V gene's germline CDR1 is MDHEN and CDR2 SYDVKM. J lost 7 bases, V lost 8 bases, and 4 bases had no gene match. This CDR3 is built from 12 residues. The CDR3 is CASAGGSNEQFF. CDR3 in DNA: TGTGCCAGCGCGGGAGGTTCAAATGAGCAGTTCTTC.

The chain combines TRBV5-1 with TRBJ2-5, with D possibly being TRBD1 (5 bases). This CDR3 has 15 amino acids. V dropped 0 bases and J dropped 4 bases, with 13 bases sitting between them. Germline CDR1 and CDR2: SGHRS and YFSETQ. CDR3 nucleotides: TGCGCCAGCAGCTTGGGTTGGCAGGGATTAGAGACCCAGTACTTC. Its translation: CASSLGWQGLETQYF.

This chain links TRBV25-1 with TRBJ2-1; D is unclear. Trimming removed 5 bases at V and 7 bases at J, with 6 bases between. The germline V gene encodes CDR1 MGHDK and CDR2 SYGVNS. The CDR3 totals 11 residues. This CDR3 is CASSPRNEQFF. The CDR3 nucleotides read TGTGCCAGCAGTCCGAGGAATGAGCAGTTCTTC.

The rearrangement joins TRBV7-9 to TRBJ1-4, with 7 bases that match TRBD1. Germline V gene data show CDR1 as SEHNR and CDR2 as FQNEAQ (reference sequence). V lost 1 base and J lost 12; bases outside the gene matches: 5. This CDR3 is built from 13 residues. The DNA for the CDR3 is TGTGCCAGCAGCTTAGGGAGGGGGCGCGAACTGTTTTTT. Translated, it gives CASSLGRGRELFF.

The V and J genes are TRBV5-6 and TRBJ1-2; D may be TRBD1 (6 bases). The CDR3 runs to 13 residues. The ends were cut back, 7 bases at V and 6 bases at J, with 16 bases in the middle. The germline V gene encodes CDR1 SGHDT and CDR2 YYEEEE. CDR3 in DNA: TGTGCCAGCGGAAATACAGGGCGGCATGGCTACACCTTC. This encodes CASGNTGRHGYTF.

The rearrangement joins TRBV7-6 to TRBJ2-1; the match to TRBD2 covers 7 bases. The CDR3 spans 15 residues. Germline V lookup: CDR1 SGHVS, CDR2 FNYEAQ. V lost 1 base, J lost 6 bases, and 6 bases stayed unmatched. CDR3 sequence: CASSLGVGRGNEQFF. CDR3 nucleotides: TGTGCCAGCAGCTTAGGGGTAGGGAGGGGCAATGAGCAGTTCTTC.

The gene calls are TRBV30 and TRBJ1-1; 9 bases align to TRBD1. The V gene's germline CDR1 is GTSNPN and CDR2 SVGIG (reference sequence). With 5 bases clipped from V and 2 bases from J, the junction kept 6 bases outside the gene matches. CDR3 length equals 14 residues. CDR3 sequence reads: CAWLDRGLNTEAFF. The CDR3 DNA follows: TGTGCCTGGCTGGACAGGGGTCTAAACACTGAAGCTTTCTTT.

The table lists this clone with a few counts. The gene calls are TRBV30 and TRBJ1-6; 10 bases match TRBD1. The CDR3 is 14 amino acids. With V trimmed by 0 bases and J by 9 bases, 2 bases remained unmatched. Looked up from germline, CDR1 is GTSNPN and CDR2 is SVGIG (reference sequence). The CDR3 nucleotides are TGTGCCTGGAGTGTGGGACAGGGGATTTCACCCCTCCACTTT. This encodes CAWSVGQGISPLHF. The full variable domain, its missing parts supplied by reference TRBV30 and TRBJ1-6, is SQTIHQWPATLVQPVGSPLSLECTVEGTSNPNLYWYRQAAGRGLQLLFYSVGIGQISSEVPQNLSASRPQDRQFILSSKKLLLSDSGFYLCAWSVGQGISPLHFGNGTRLTVT.

This clone was observed a single time. This chain uses TRBV7-8 with TRBJ2-3, with D maybe TRBD2 (5 bases). Trimming took off 2 bases at V and 2 bases at J, with 11 bases between the two ends. The length of the CDR3 is 15 residues. Germline V gene lookup returns CDR1 SGHVS and CDR2 FQNEAQ. The DNA of the CDR3 is TGTGCCAGCAGCTTAAGTGCGGGCATCACAGATACGCAGTATTTT. This encodes CASSLSAGITDTQYF.

The chain's CDR3 is CASSSNRMNTEAFF. CDR3 DNA: TGTGCCAGCAGCTCGAACAGGATGAACACTGAAGCTTTCTTT. The gene calls are TRBV7-9 and TRBJ1-1, with D perhaps matching TRBD1 (5 bases). The length of the CDR3 is 14 residues. The V and J ends lost 4 bases and 0 bases respectively, with 9 bases between them. The germline V gene has CDR1 SEHNR and CDR2 FQNEAQ (reference sequence).

The rearrangement links TRBV5-5 to TRBJ1-2; D unresolved. This CDR3 has 18 amino acids. V lost 0 bases to trimming and J lost 5 bases, with 23 bases between them. Germline values: CDR1 SGHKS, CDR2 YYEKEE (reference sequence). The CDR3 is CASSLERGMVSKSYGYTF. CDR3 coding DNA: TGTGCCAGCAGCTTGGAACGGGGAATGGTCTCTAAGAGTTATGGCTACACCTTC.

This clone showed up just a few times. The chain couples TRBV3-1 (or the pseudogene TRBV3-2) to TRBJ2-3; 12 bases are shared with TRBD2. This CDR3 comprises 17 residues. Germline values: CDR1 LGHDT, CDR2 YNNKEL (reference sequence). Germline trimming cut 9 bases from V and 6 bases from J; bases unmatched to any gene: 16. The CDR3 sequence is CASFSTGLAGGHDTQYF. The DNA for the CDR3 is TGTGCCAGTTTCTCAACGGGCCTAGCGGGAGGGCACGATACGCAGTATTTT.

In its sample, this clone was seen once. Other DNA sequences within the sample encode an identical CDR3. V gene TRBV30 combines with J gene TRBJ2-7, with D maybe TRBD2 (6 bases). V was cut by 0 bases and J by 6 bases, with 6 bases left in between. CDR3 length: 11 amino acids. Germline CDR1 is GTSNPN and CDR2 is SVGIG (reference sequence). In DNA form, the CDR3 reads TGTGCCTGGAGTGTGGGGGGCGAGCAGTACTTC. It is translated as CAWSVGGEQYF.

This chain uses TRBV10-1 with TRBJ2-1; D not certain. Germline CDR1 WNHNN, CDR2 SYGVQD (reference sequence). The CDR3 has 13 amino acids. The V end lost 0 bases, the J end lost 8 bases, and 8 bases lay between the germline ends. The CDR3 protein is CASSESPRDEQFF. In DNA form, the CDR3 reads TGCGCCAGCAGTGAGTCTCCCCGGGATGAGCAGTTCTTC.

This sequence joins TRBV4-1 and TRBJ2-7; possibly TRBD1 for D (5 bases). CDR3 size: 16 residues. Trimming took 3 bases from V and 2 from J, leaving 17 bases between them. Germline V gene lookup returns CDR1 MGHRA and CDR2 YSYEKL. CDR3 DNA sequence: TGCGCCAGCAGCCAGAGGTTATACGAACAGGCCTACGAGCAGTACTTC. Translated: CASSQRLYEQAYEQYF.

The CDR3 region has the DNA TGTGCCAGTAGTCCATGGACTAGCGGGAGCAGTAGAGGTGAGCAGTTCTTC. As protein: CASSPWTSGSSRGEQFF. The chain links TRBV19 to TRBJ2-1; TRBD2 matches 13 bases. CDR1 LNHDA and CDR2 SQIVND come from the germline V gene (reference sequence). The CDR3 consists of 17 residues. Trimming removed 5 bases from V and 9 bases from J; junction bases left unmatched: 13.